Each of the 27 T cell receptor beta chains below was sequenced from the same sample in a study of CD8+CD57+ T cells in acquired aplastic anemia. It was patients with CD8+CD57+ cell expansion by flow cytometry who were chosen for sequencing. TCR beta VDJ and CDR3 profiling used genomic DNA as template. Each CDR3 protein gets one entry after TCRdb re-called the reads with MiXCR. The sample contains 300,000 or so distinct CDR3 sequences, about 50% of which appear only once. Sample: sorted CD4+, CD8+, or CD8+CD57+ T cells (not recorded which) from PBMCs. The receptor source for this set is a human donor with aplastic anemia.

The chain employs TRBV20-1 and TRBJ2-1; a possible D gene is TRBD1 (5 bases). The CDR3 covers 13 residues. Germline loops: CDR1 DFQATT, CDR2 SNEGSKA (reference sequence). Trimming took 6 bases from V and 9 from J, leaving 18 bases between them. CDR3 region: CSAEDIRDTEQFF. DNA for the CDR3: TGCAGTGCGGAAGACATCAGGGATACTGAGCAGTTCTTC.

The chain uses TRBV7-9 and TRBJ1-1; D gene uncertain. Germline CDR1 and CDR2: SEHNR and FQNEAQ (reference sequence). The CDR3 consists of 14 residues. The germline V and J ends were trimmed by 0 bases and 6 bases, with 11 bases remaining between them. The CDR3 DNA sequence: TGTGCCAGCAGCTTAGCGGGCCTACGATCTGAAGCTTTCTTT. Its protein is CASSLAGLRSEAFF.

The gene calls are TRBV20-1 and TRBJ2-3; no reliable D call. Trimming cost V 4 bases and J 0 bases, with 5 bases left between them. The CDR3 is made up of 12 amino acids. Per germline, CDR1 DFQATT and CDR2 SNEGSKA (reference sequence). The CDR3 is CSATTSTDTQYF. DNA of the CDR3: TGCAGTGCTACCACTAGCACAGATACGCAGTATTTT.

This clonotype showed up many times. The rearrangement uses TRBV6-1 and TRBJ2-7; TRBD2 is a possible D gene (5 bases). Germline loops: CDR1 MNHNS, CDR2 SASEGT. V was pared by 6 bases and J by 3 bases, with 9 bases between. The CDR3 is made up of 12 amino acids. The CDR3 DNA is TGTGCCAGCAGGACGGGATACTACGAGCAGTACTTC. This gives the protein CASRTGYYEQYF.

This sequence joins TRBV10-3 and TRBJ2-3; 12 nucleotides match TRBD2. This CDR3 has 17 amino acids. Trimming took 11 bases from V and 1 from J; bases not matched to a gene: 13. CDR1 is ENHRY, CDR2 SYGVKD, per germline. The CDR3 bases are TGTGCCTTATCCAAGACTAGCGGGAGTTTCGGCACAGATACGCAGTATTTT. This codes for CALSKTSGSFGTDTQYF.

The table lists this clonotype with a few counts. This chain joins TRBV2 and TRBJ2-3, with 8 bases that match TRBD1. V shed 8 bases and J 0 bases; nucleotides not matched to a gene: 4. CDR1 is SNHLY, CDR2 FYNNEI, per germline. The CDR3 runs 14 residues. Here the CDR3 DNA reads TGTGCCAGCGCTCGACAGGGGAGCACAGATACGCAGTATTTT. Amino acid sequence: CASARQGSTDTQYF.

This clonotype was detected ten times or more. This rearrangement joins TRBV3-1 to TRBJ1-1; no firm D call. Trimming left V 6 bases short and J 1 base short, with 9 bases between. The CDR3 length is 13 residues. Germline loops: CDR1 LGHDT, CDR2 YNNKEL (reference sequence). The CDR3 loop is CASSPTQNTEAFF. The DNA of the CDR3 is TGTGCCAGCAGTCCAACACAGAACACTGAAGCTTTCTTT.

This clonotype was observed many times. This chain joins TRBV12-3 or TRBV12-4 and TRBJ2-2; D is undetermined. Trimming removed 7 bases at V and 0 bases at J, with 3 bases between. This CDR3 contains 12 residues. CDR3 region: CASNPNTGELFF. As DNA, the CDR3 is TGTGCCAGCAATCCGAACACCGGGGAGCTGTTTTTT.

This clonotype appeared a single time. This is likely a read error, given that the CDR3 carries no conserved phenylalanine or tryptophan at its end. The chain is built from TRBV2 and TRBJ2-7, with 7 bases aligning to TRBD2. Germline CDR1 is SNHLY and CDR2 is FYNNEI. Trimming removed 11 bases from V and 2 bases from J; junction bases left unmatched: 6. The CDR3 has 12 amino acids. CDR3 in amino acids: CAGGEGAYEQYS. CDR3 nucleotide sequence: TGTGCCGGGGGGGAGGGCGCCTACGAGCAGTACTCC.

Here the CDR3 DNA reads TGTGCCAGCAGCGGACTAGCGGCAACCCGGAGCTCCTACAATGAGCAGTTCTTC. Encoded protein: CASSGLAATRSSYNEQFF. This rearrangement joins TRBV6-1 to TRBJ2-1; 10 bases map to TRBD2. V dropped 6 bases and J dropped 0; count of bases not matched to a gene: 11. The CDR3 sequence is 18 residues long. Germline V gene sequence: CDR1 MNHNS, CDR2 SASEGT.

V gene TRBV20-1 combines with J gene TRBJ2-7, with TRBD1 as a possible D gene (6 bases). Per the germline V gene, CDR1 is DFQATT and CDR2 is SNEGSKA (reference sequence). This CDR3 comprises 15 residues. Trimming removed 0 bases at V and 2 bases at J, with 14 bases between. CDR3 DNA: TGCAGTGCTAGAGATTGGGGGCCAGGGCCCTACGAGCAGTACTTC. Protein: CSARDWGPGPYEQYF.

This chain joins TRBV20-1 and TRBJ2-5; the match to TRBD2 covers 10 bases. Trimming cost V 5 bases and J 11 bases; bases outside gene matches: 11. CDR3 size: 13 residues. The germline gives CDR1 DFQATT, CDR2 SNEGSKA (reference sequence). In DNA, the CDR3 is TGCAGTGCTCTAGCGGGAGTAACCGATACGCAGTACTTC. The encoded protein is CSALAGVTDTQYF.

The CDR3 region is CSAYSGDGYTF. DNA for the CDR3: TGCAGTGCTTATTCCGGGGATGGCTACACCTTC. The V call is TRBV20-1, the J call TRBJ1-2; D uncertain. This CDR3 spans 11 amino acids. V shed 5 bases and J shed 6 bases, with 10 bases lying between them. Germline CDR1 reads DFQATT; CDR2 reads SNEGSKA (reference sequence).

Only a few counts were recorded for this clonotype. This chain links TRBV15 with TRBJ2-1; 8 bases match TRBD2. The CDR3 loop spans 18 amino acids. The germline CDR1 and CDR2 sequences are LNHNV and YYDKDF (reference sequence). Trimming took 0 bases from V and 10 from J; bases not matched to a gene: 17. CDR3 region: CATSRDHSVLAEGNEQFF. The CDR3 coding sequence is TGTGCCACCAGCAGAGATCACTCCGTACTAGCGGAGGGCAACGAGCAGTTCTTC.

This clonotype was seen a single time. V gene TRBV2 combines with J gene TRBJ1-2; maybe TRBD1 (6 bases). This CDR3 region has 14 residues. The V end lost 5 bases, the J end lost 4 bases, and 14 bases lay between the germline ends. CDR1 is SNHLY, CDR2 FYNNEI, per germline. The CDR3 DNA follows: TGTGCCAGCAGTCTACAGGGTAGAAGCTATGGCTACACCTTC. It codes for CASSLQGRSYGYTF. Full variable domain (outside the CDR3, taken from reference TRBV2 and TRBJ1-2): EPEVTQTPSHQVTQMGQEVILRCVPISNHLYFYWYRQILGQKVEFLVSFYNNEISEKSEIFDDQFSVERPDGSNFTLKIRSTKLEDSAMYFCASSLQGRSYGYTFGSGTRLTVV.

The chain uses TRBV24-1 and TRBJ2-1, with TRBD2 as a possible D gene (6 bases). This CDR3 spans 14 amino acids. Germline CDR1 is KGHDR and CDR2 is SFDVKD. V was pared by 8 bases and J by 2 bases, with 12 bases between. The CDR3 spells CATTGGSPYNEQFF. The CDR3 coding sequence is TGTGCCACCACTGGAGGGAGCCCCTACAATGAGCAGTTCTTC.

This clonotype has ten or more counts. The rearrangement links TRBV6-5 to TRBJ1-2, with 7 bases that match TRBD1. V dropped 6 bases and J dropped 6; count of bases not matched to a gene: 7. There are 13 residues in the CDR3. Germline V CDR1 and CDR2: MNHEY, SVGAGI. CDR3 DNA: TGTGCCAGCAGACACGCCAGGGGGAATGGCTACACCTTC. It translates to CASRHARGNGYTF.

This clonotype showed up just a few times. The chain carries TRBV7-9 and TRBJ2-5; the D gene is possibly TRBD2 (6 bases). V lost 5 bases and J 2 bases, leaving 15 bases between the germline ends. This CDR3 comprises 15 residues. Germline values: CDR1 SEHNR, CDR2 FQNEAQ (reference sequence). This CDR3 reads CASSPTSFIQETQYF. In DNA form, the CDR3 reads TGTGCCAGCAGCCCCACTAGCTTCATACAAGAGACCCAGTACTTC.

V usage is TRBV5-1 and J usage is TRBJ2-2; D ambiguous. Germline V lookup: CDR1 SGHRS, CDR2 YFSETQ. The CDR3 has 16 amino acids. The germline V and J ends were trimmed by 0 bases and 3 bases, with 12 bases remaining between them. The CDR3 loop reads CASSLEGPRDTGELFF. CDR3 in DNA: TGCGCCAGCAGCTTGGAAGGACCCCGCGACACCGGGGAGCTGTTTTTT.

The chain combines TRBV19 with TRBJ2-3, with 8 bases fitting TRBD2. Trimming took 8 bases from V and 1 from J; bases not matched to a gene: 5. Germline V gene sequence: CDR1 LNHDA, CDR2 SQIVND (reference sequence). This CDR3 has 14 amino acids. The CDR3 reads CASGRGGCTDTQYF. CDR3 nucleotides: TGTGCCAGTGGACGGGGGGGCTGCACAGATACGCAGTATTTT.

This clonotype was picked up many times. The V and J genes are TRBV24-1 and TRBJ2-1; 10 nucleotides line up with TRBD2. Germline trimming cut 3 bases from V and 6 bases from J; bases unmatched to any gene: 10. Germline CDR1 reads KGHDR; CDR2 reads SFDVKD. CDR3 length: 17 amino acids. The CDR3 sequence: CATSDPSGGSALNEQFF. CDR3 DNA sequence: TGTGCCACCAGTGATCCTAGCGGGGGAAGCGCCCTCAATGAGCAGTTCTTC.

This clonotype was detected many times. This chain connects TRBV12-3 or TRBV12-4 to TRBJ2-1; TRBD2 matches 8 bases. Trimming at V came to 5 bases and at J to 0 bases, leaving 3 bases not matched to a gene. The CDR3 loop spans 15 amino acids. As DNA, the CDR3 is TGTGCCAGCAGTCAAAGCGGGAGCTCCTACAATGAGCAGTTCTTC. It is translated as CASSQSGSSYNEQFF.

The chain uses TRBV7-9 and TRBJ2-7; 10 nucleotides line up with TRBD1. This CDR3 contains 14 residues. Trimming took 5 bases from V and 4 from J; bases not matched to a gene: 5. CDR1 and CDR2 (germline): SEHNR, FQNEAQ (reference sequence). CDR3 residues: CASSRRDRGYEQYF. CDR3 nucleotide sequence: TGTGCCAGCAGCCGACGGGACAGGGGTTACGAGCAGTACTTC. Together with reference TRBV7-9 and TRBJ2-7, the CDR3 gives the full variable domain: DTGVSQNPRHKITKRGQNVTFRCDPISEHNRLYWYRQTLGQGPEFLTYFQNEAQLEKSRLLSDRFSAERPKGSFSTLEIQRTEQGDSAMYLCASSRRDRGYEQYFGPGTRLTVT.

This clonotype was found once. The chain employs TRBV7-2 and TRBJ1-4; no clear D gene. V lost 3 bases to trimming and J lost 0 bases, with 11 bases between them. The CDR3 runs 16 residues. The germline gives CDR1 SGHTA, CDR2 FQGNSA. The CDR3 sequence: CASSLYSPATNEKLFF. The CDR3 DNA reads as TGTGCCAGCAGCTTGTACAGCCCGGCAACTAATGAAAAACTGTTTTTT.

J is TRBJ2-5 and V is TRBV24-1; D is unresolved. CDR3 length: 14 residues. Trimming took off 4 bases at V and 1 base at J, with 9 bases between the two ends. Germline loops: CDR1 KGHDR, CDR2 SFDVKD. CDR3 sequence: CATSDPNSQETQYF. The CDR3 DNA sequence: TGTGCCACCAGTGACCCTAACTCCCAAGAGACCCAGTACTTC.

This rearrangement joins TRBV7-9 to TRBJ1-3; no clear D gene. This CDR3 has 13 amino acids. Trimming took 3 bases from V and 6 from J, leaving 9 bases between them. Germline CDR1 SEHNR, CDR2 FQNEAQ (reference sequence). CDR3 bases: TGTGCCAGCAGCTTGAGTAAGATAAACACCATATATTTT. Amino acids: CASSLSKINTIYF.

The V and J genes are TRBV2 and TRBJ2-5; 9 bases line up with TRBD2. The V segment lost 2 bases and the J segment 4 bases; nucleotides outside the gene matches: 5. The germline V gene encodes CDR1 SNHLY and CDR2 FYNNEI. This CDR3 has 15 residues. DNA for the CDR3: TGTGCCAGCAGTGAACATCCTAGCGGGATAGAGACCCAGTACTTC. Protein: CASSEHPSGIETQYF.